The clone carrying this T cell receptor (beta chain) was counted many times. Its antigen is still unknown. This sample was included in a study of regulatory T cells in long-lasting Graves disease. Study results and caveats: Persistent cases favored TRBV28, TRBJ1-2 and TRBJ2-5. TCR diversity in persistent Graves' patients was below that of newly diagnosed ones. Between persistent patients, about 2,800 public clonotypes were shared, exceeding the roughly 1,000 shared between new patients.

Both iRepertoire HTBI primers and Arm-PCR of CDR3 regions were used to build the TCR beta libraries. TCRdb re-called the multiplex PCR reads with MiXCR, one entry per CDR3 protein. The sample holds about 430,000 distinct CDR3 sequences, over 20% seen once. Time point meaning: persistent/refractory GD, antithyroid drugs over 5 years with positive TRAb. Researchers made the TCR library from RNA that was extracted from PBMCs. The authors drew patients from an endocrinology department in Xi'an, China. Germline CDR1 reads SNHLY; CDR2 reads FYNNEI. This CDR3 is built from 14 residues. The J segment lost 4 bases and the V segment lost 5 bases, leaving 7 bases of the junction unmatched.

The source is a female donor with Graves disease. The specimen comprised peripheral blood mononuclear cells (PBMCs), sampled when the disease was refractory, from a patient treated with antithyroid drugs. V usage is TRBV2 and J usage is TRBJ2-7, with 8 positions matching TRBD1. The CDR3 region has the DNA TGTGCCAGCAGTAAACCGACAGGGGAATACGAGCAGTACTTC. Its protein is CASSKPTGEYEQYF.